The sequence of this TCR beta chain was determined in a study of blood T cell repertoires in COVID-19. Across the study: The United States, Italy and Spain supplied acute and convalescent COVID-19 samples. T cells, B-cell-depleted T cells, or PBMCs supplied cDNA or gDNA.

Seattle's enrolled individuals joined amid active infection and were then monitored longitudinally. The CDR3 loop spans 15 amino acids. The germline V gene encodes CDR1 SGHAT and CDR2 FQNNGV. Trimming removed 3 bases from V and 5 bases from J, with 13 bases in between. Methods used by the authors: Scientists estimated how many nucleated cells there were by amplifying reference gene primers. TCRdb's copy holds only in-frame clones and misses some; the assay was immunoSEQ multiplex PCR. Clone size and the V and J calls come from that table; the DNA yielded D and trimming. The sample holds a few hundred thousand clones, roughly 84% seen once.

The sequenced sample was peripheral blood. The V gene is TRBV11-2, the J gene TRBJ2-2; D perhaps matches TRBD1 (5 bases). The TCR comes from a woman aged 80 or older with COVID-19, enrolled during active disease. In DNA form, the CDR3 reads TGTGCCAGCAGCTTTGGCAGGGATTATACCGGGGAGCTGTTTTTT. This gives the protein CASSFGRDYTGELFF.